This T cell receptor (beta chain) is drawn from a study of human T cells and chemical hapten exposure. Study background: There were per-sample TCR yield variations, arising mainly from small pooled library volume differences.

V lost 0 bases, J lost 3 bases, and 7 bases lay in between. The germline V gene has CDR1 SGHNT and CDR2 YYREEE (reference sequence). The CDR3 length is 14 residues. From whole blood left unfractionated, total RNA was extracted. Comments on this clonotype: Its cognate antigen is unknown.

Broader study findings: TCRs above 1 in 1000 frequency did not change with DPC sensitization.

Separate cDNA molecules received unique molecular identifiers, which the library attached to them. Per the original data handling: TCR counts had a median of approximately 96,000 per sample and spanned about 20,000 to 700,000. TCRdb redid the calling of the 5' RACE reads with MiXCR, one entry per CDR3 protein. TCRdb's processing, not the authors', yielded these V and J calls. The sample holds around 100,000 distinct CDR3 sequences; around a fifth are singletons and the top ten take around 2.8%. The TCR originated in a human donor in good health. The V and J genes are TRBV5-4 and TRBJ2-1; no firm D call. The CDR3 bases are TGTGCCAGCAGCTTGGGGGCCTTCTACAATGAGCAGTTCTTC. It is translated as CASSLGAFYNEQFF. The whole variable domain, remainder taken from reference TRBV5-4 and TRBJ2-1, is ETGVTQSPTHLIKTRGQQVTLRCSSQSGHNTVSWYQQALGQGPQFIFQYYREEENGRGNFPPRFSGLQFPNYSSELNVNALELDDSALYLCASSLGAFYNEQFFGPGTRLTVL.